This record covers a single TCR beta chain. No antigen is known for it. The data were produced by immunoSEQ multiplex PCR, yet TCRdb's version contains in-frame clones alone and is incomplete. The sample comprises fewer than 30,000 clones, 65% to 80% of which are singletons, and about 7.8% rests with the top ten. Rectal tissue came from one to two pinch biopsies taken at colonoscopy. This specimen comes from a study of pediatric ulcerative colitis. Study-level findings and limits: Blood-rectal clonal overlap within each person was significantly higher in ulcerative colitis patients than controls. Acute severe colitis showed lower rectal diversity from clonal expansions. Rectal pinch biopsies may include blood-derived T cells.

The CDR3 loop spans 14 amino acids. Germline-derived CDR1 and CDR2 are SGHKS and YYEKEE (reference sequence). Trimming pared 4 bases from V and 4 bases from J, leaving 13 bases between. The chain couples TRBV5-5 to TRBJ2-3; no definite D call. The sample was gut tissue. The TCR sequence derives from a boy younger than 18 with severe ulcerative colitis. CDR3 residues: CASSDGMSSDTQYF. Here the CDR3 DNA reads TGTGCCAGCAGCGATGGGATGTCCTCAGATACGCAGTATTTT.